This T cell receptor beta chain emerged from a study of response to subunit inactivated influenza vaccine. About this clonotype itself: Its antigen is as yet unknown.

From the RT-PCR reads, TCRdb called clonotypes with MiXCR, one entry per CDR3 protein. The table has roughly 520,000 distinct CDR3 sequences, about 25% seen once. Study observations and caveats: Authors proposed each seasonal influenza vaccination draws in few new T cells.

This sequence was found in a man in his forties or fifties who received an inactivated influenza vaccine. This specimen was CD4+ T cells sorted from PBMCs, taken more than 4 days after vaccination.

The DNA for the CDR3 is TGCGCCAGCAGCCAAGATTCGGACTCCGGGGAGCTGTTTTTT. Protein sequence: CASSQDSDSGELFF. This chain joins TRBV4-3 and TRBJ2-2, with TRBD2 as a possible D gene (5 bases). The germline V gene has CDR1 LGHNA and CDR2 YSLEER. This CDR3 spans 14 amino acids. Trimming shortened V by 0 bases and J by 6 bases, and 8 bases separated the two germline ends.